A single count supports the clone carrying this TCR beta chain. Its antigen remains unknown. Memory CD4+ cells were the fraction left after CD45RA+ naive selection. This entry comes from a study of shared clonotypes between healthy human individuals. The study, taken as a whole, reports: Relative to their counterparts shared across all four donors, non-shared clonotypes exhibited diminished generation probabilities. Sampling was confined to blood; repertoires within tissues likely differ.

Authors' methods: Filtering was not the same, since immunoSEQ gave junction-only sequences without quality scores. Sequenced by immunoSEQ multiplex PCR; TCRdb stores in-frame clones only, minus some. V and J calls and clone size are given by that table; D and trimming were obtained from the DNA. The sample lists 1.4 million or so clones, around 98.5% occurring once. CDR3 length: 14 residues. Trimming cost V 5 bases and J 2 bases, with 13 bases left between them. Germline CDR1 is SGHTA and CDR2 is FQGNSA. The sequencing sample was made of naive CD4+ T cells sorted from blood. Specified subset: CD45RA+ positively selected. This sequence joins TRBV7-2 and TRBJ2-7; D uncertain. This receptor was identified in a man aged 30 to 45 in good health. The CDR3 region is CASSPSLPTYEQYF. The CDR3 coding sequence is TGTGCCAGCAGCCCCAGCCTCCCCACCTACGAGCAGTACTTC. The full variable domain, with the rest looked up from reference TRBV7-2 and TRBJ2-7, is GAGVSQSPSNKVTEKGKDVELRCDPISGHTALYWYRQSLGQGLEFLIYFQGNSAPDKSGLPSDRFSAERTGGSVSTLTIQRTQQEDSAVYLCASSPSLPTYEQYFGPGTRLTVT.